This is a list of T cell receptor beta chains from one sample in a study of T cells after yellow fever vaccination. MiXCR, applied by TCRdb to the 5' RACE reads, yields one record per CDR3 protein. The sample holds approximately 330,000 distinct CDR3 sequences, about 4% seen once. Source: PBMCs, taken 5 days after the yellow fever booster vaccination. These TCRs come from a man between 18 and 29 years old who received the YFV17D yellow fever vaccine. The CDR3 runs from the conserved cysteine through the conserved F or W. Each record gives: D gene, J gene, clone size, V gene, CDR3 protein, CDR3 DNA. The D gene is left open where the match is weak. Clone size is stated in some rows and not others, as once, few, many or a class when expanded.

D: .
J: TRBJ1-4
size: .
V: TRBV6-2/TRBV6-3
CDR3: CASSYRFYRQNEKGLFF
DNA: TGTGCCAGCAGTTATCGCTTCTATCGTCAGAATGAAAAAGGCCTGTTTTTT

D: .
J: TRBJ2-7
size: few
V: TRBV7-9
CDR3: CASTPDSSSYEQYF
DNA: TGTGCCAGCACCCCTGACAGTAGCTCCTACGAGCAGTACTTC

D: TRBD1
J: TRBJ1-1
size: many
V: TRBV4-2
CDR3: CASSPTGGEDTEAFF
DNA: TGTGCCAGCAGCCCGACAGGGGGCGAGGACACTGAAGCTTTCTTT

D: .
J: TRBJ2-1
size: .
V: TRBV27
CDR3: CASSPLLGGRFDEQFF
DNA: TGTGCCAGCAGTCCCCTCCTCGGGGGGCGCTTCGATGAGCAGTTCTTC

D: .
J: TRBJ1-6
size: .
V: TRBV18
CDR3: CASSPNPVAGAYSPLHF
DNA: TGTGCCAGCTCACCAAACCCCGTGGCAGGGGCTTATTCACCCCTCCACTTT

D: .
J: TRBJ2-2
size: .
V: TRBV28
CDR3: CASSMTDNTGELFF
DNA: TGTGCCAGCAGTATGACAGATAACACCGGGGAGCTGTTTTTT

D: TRBD1
J: TRBJ1-5
size: many
V: TRBV29-1
CDR3: CSDGDREADQPQHF
DNA: TGCAGCGACGGCGACAGGGAGGCGGATCAGCCCCAGCATTTT

D: .
J: TRBJ2-5
size: few
V: TRBV12-3/TRBV12-4
CDR3: CASTPGGHLETQYF
DNA: TGTGCCAGCACCCCCGGGGGGCATTTAGAGACCCAGTACTTC

D: .
J: TRBJ2-3
size: few
V: TRBV7-2
CDR3: CASSSTGIAAQYF
DNA: TGTGCCAGCAGCTCAACGGGAATAGCAGCGCAGTATTTT

D: .
J: TRBJ1-2
size: few
V: TRBV4-2
CDR3: CASSDLGSLYGYTF
DNA: TGTGCCAGCTCGGATTTGGGCAGCCTCTATGGCTACACCTTC

D: .
J: TRBJ1-1
size: .
V: TRBV5-1
CDR3: CASSLPTAEALF
DNA: TGCGCCAGCAGCTTGCCGACAGCTGAAGCTCTCTTT

D: .
J: TRBJ1-1
size: .
V: TRBV7-2
CDR3: CASSFPVSTRMNTEAFF
DNA: TGTGCCAGCAGCTTCCCGGTCTCAACCAGGATGAACACTGAAGCTTTCTTT

D: .
J: TRBJ1-3
size: .
V: TRBV7-2
CDR3: CASTPGHGNTIYF
DNA: TGTGCCAGCACTCCGGGGCATGGAAACACCATATATTTT

D: .
J: TRBJ1-1
size: many
V: TRBV5-1
CDR3: CASSLESRGTEAFF
DNA: TGCGCCAGCAGCTTGGAGTCCAGGGGTACTGAAGCTTTCTTT

D: TRBD2
J: TRBJ2-1
size: few
V: TRBV20-1
CDR3: CSAIDSGGPFYNEQFF
DNA: TGCAGTGCTATAGATAGCGGGGGGCCTTTTTACAATGAGCAGTTCTTC

D: .
J: TRBJ2-3
size: few
V: TRBV30
CDR3: CAWSLETPPDTQYF
DNA: TGTGCCTGGAGTCTGGAGACCCCGCCAGATACGCAGTATTTT

D: TRBD2
J: TRBJ2-5
size: many
V: TRBV2
CDR3: CASRKGAAGGETQYF
DNA: TGTGCCAGCCGTAAAGGGGCGGCCGGGGGGGAGACCCAGTACTTC

D: .
J: TRBJ1-1
size: .
V: TRBV18
CDR3: CASSPDGGVWAEAFF
DNA: TGTGCCAGCTCACCAGATGGCGGCGTTTGGGCTGAAGCTTTCTTT

D: .
J: TRBJ1-1
size: many
V: TRBV20-1
CDR3: CSARDAGPSSTEAFF
DNA: TGCAGTGCTAGAGATGCGGGACCGTCGAGCACTGAAGCTTTCTTT

D: TRBD2
J: TRBJ2-3
size: few
V: TRBV7-9
CDR3: CASSLAVVLAGDIDTQYF
DNA: TGTGCCAGCAGCTTAGCGGTCGTCCTAGCGGGGGATATAGATACGCAGTATTTT

D: .
J: TRBJ1-2
size: many
V: TRBV10-3
CDR3: CAIRGDNLRGYTF
DNA: TGTGCCATCAGAGGGGACAACCTAAGAGGCTACACCTTC

D: .
J: TRBJ2-5
size: many
V: TRBV7-2
CDR3: CASSLAPETQYF
DNA: TGTGCCAGCAGCTTAGCGCCGGAGACCCAGTACTTC

D: .
J: TRBJ1-2
size: many
V: TRBV28
CDR3: CASSGTNYGYTF
DNA: TGTGCCAGCAGCGGAACTAACTATGGCTACACCTTC

D: TRBD1
J: TRBJ1-1
size: few
V: TRBV7-3
CDR3: CASSPQGASYTEAFF
DNA: TGTGCCAGCAGCCCGCAGGGGGCGAGCTACACTGAAGCTTTCTTT

D: .
J: TRBJ2-7
size: many
V: TRBV5-1
CDR3: CASSLVQGPYEQYF
DNA: TGCGCCAGCAGCTTGGTGCAGGGGCCCTACGAGCAGTACTTC

D: .
J: TRBJ1-6
size: few
V: TRBV4-1
CDR3: CASSQAQRDSPLHF
DNA: TGCGCCAGCAGCCAAGCCCAGAGGGATTCACCCCTCCACTTT

D: .
J: TRBJ2-5
size: many
V: TRBV7-2
CDR3: CASSLMGGERETQYF
DNA: TGTGCCAGCAGCTTGATGGGCGGGGAGAGGGAGACCCAGTACTTC

D: .
J: TRBJ1-2
size: .
V: TRBV28
CDR3: CAVRGGNYGYTF
DNA: TGTGCCGTGAGAGGGGGTAACTATGGCTACACCTTC

D: .
J: TRBJ2-2
size: many
V: TRBV15
CDR3: CATSKLGELFF
DNA: TGTGCCACCAGCAAATTAGGGGAGCTGTTTTTT

D: .
J: TRBJ2-7
size: .
V: TRBV12-3/TRBV12-4
CDR3: CASSRGQGGHEQYF
DNA: TGTGCCAGCTCCAGGGGCCAGGGTGGACACGAGCAGTACTTC

D: TRBD2
J: TRBJ2-3
size: few
V: TRBV7-8
CDR3: CASLRGTSGGAIDTQYF
DNA: TGTGCCAGCCTCCGCGGGACTAGCGGGGGAGCGATAGATACGCAGTATTTT

D: .
J: TRBJ1-2
size: few
V: TRBV20-1
CDR3: CSARDLGGHAYGYTF
DNA: TGCAGTGCTAGAGATCTAGGGGGGCATGCCTATGGCTACACCTTC

D: TRBD1
J: TRBJ1-3
size: many
V: TRBV7-2
CDR3: CASSFGQGGNTIYF
DNA: TGTGCCAGCAGCTTCGGACAGGGAGGAAACACCATATATTTT

D: .
J: TRBJ2-5
size: few
V: TRBV20-1
CDR3: CSASGREEETQYF
DNA: TGCAGTGCTAGCGGACGGGAAGAAGAGACCCAGTACTTC

D: TRBD2
J: TRBJ2-3
size: few
V: TRBV7-2
CDR3: CASSLILAGSDTQYF
DNA: TGTGCCAGCAGCTTAATCCTAGCGGGGTCGGATACGCAGTATTTT

D: .
J: TRBJ1-4
size: many
V: TRBV4-2
CDR3: CASNGATNEKLFF
DNA: TGTGCCAGCAACGGAGCAACTAATGAAAAACTGTTTTTT

D: .
J: TRBJ2-7
size: many
V: TRBV7-9
CDR3: CASSLDARYEQYF
DNA: TGTGCCAGCAGCTTAGACGCTCGATACGAGCAGTACTTC

D: .
J: TRBJ1-1
size: many
V: TRBV6-5
CDR3: CASTRQKNTEAFF
DNA: TGTGCCAGCACCAGACAGAAGAACACTGAAGCTTTCTTT

D: .
J: TRBJ2-4
size: many
V: TRBV18
CDR3: CASSPQGGENIQYF
DNA: TGTGCCAGCTCACCCCAGGGGGGAGAAAACATTCAGTACTTC

D: .
J: TRBJ2-1
size: many
V: TRBV5-1
CDR3: CASSLGGAPSNEQFF
DNA: TGCGCCAGCAGCTTGGGGGGGGCCCCCTCGAATGAGCAGTTCTTC

D: TRBD1
J: TRBJ2-5
size: many
V: TRBV9
CDR3: CASSSNRGTGVETQYF
DNA: TGTGCCAGCAGCTCTAACCGCGGGACAGGGGTAGAGACCCAGTACTTC

D: TRBD2
J: TRBJ2-1
size: .
V: TRBV12-3/TRBV12-4
CDR3: CASSSSGGAPNEQFF
DNA: TGTGCCAGCAGTTCCTCCGGGGGGGCACCCAATGAGCAGTTCTTC

D: .
J: TRBJ2-1
size: few
V: TRBV27
CDR3: CASSPRGGVGGEQFF
DNA: TGTGCCAGCAGTCCCAGGGGCGGGGTTGGTGGTGAGCAGTTCTTC

D: .
J: TRBJ1-1
size: few
V: TRBV5-1
CDR3: CASSFADTVEPEAFF
DNA: TGCGCCAGCAGCTTCGCGGACACGGTCGAGCCTGAAGCTTTCTTT

D: .
J: TRBJ2-7
size: .
V: TRBV27
CDR3: CASSQPGGEQYF
DNA: TGTGCCAGCAGTCAACCCGGGGGAGAGCAGTACTTC

D: .
J: TRBJ1-5
size: few
V: TRBV20-1
CDR3: CSARDRYTSNQPQHF
DNA: TGCAGTGCTAGGGACAGATATACGAGCAATCAGCCCCAGCATTTT

D: TRBD2
J: TRBJ2-1
size: many
V: TRBV7-2
CDR3: CASNPSGGDTEQFF
DNA: TGTGCCAGCAACCCTAGCGGGGGGGATACTGAGCAGTTCTTC

D: TRBD2
J: TRBJ2-5
size: .
V: TRBV6-6
CDR3: CASSSFDGGEETQYF
DNA: TGTGCCAGCAGTTCTTTTGACGGGGGGGAAGAGACCCAGTACTTC

D: .
J: TRBJ1-1
size: few
V: TRBV5-4
CDR3: CASSWRRMNTEAFF
DNA: TGTGCCAGCAGCTGGAGACGTATGAACACTGAAGCTTTCTTT

D: .
J: TRBJ1-3
size: .
V: TRBV5-1
CDR3: CASSWGRPGSRGNTIYF
DNA: TGCGCCAGCAGCTGGGGCAGGCCGGGGTCCCGTGGAAACACCATATATTTT

D: TRBD1
J: TRBJ2-1
size: few
V: TRBV6-5
CDR3: CASSQSGQAYNEQFF
DNA: TGTGCCAGCAGCCAATCCGGACAGGCCTACAATGAGCAGTTCTTC

D: .
J: TRBJ2-3
size: many
V: TRBV5-1
CDR3: CASSLAEDGGDTQYF
DNA: TGCGCCAGCAGCTTGGCCGAGGACGGAGGAGATACGCAGTATTTT

D: TRBD2
J: TRBJ2-3
size: many
V: TRBV7-6
CDR3: CASSSPGLSTDTQYF
DNA: TGTGCCAGCAGCTCTCCGGGACTAAGCACAGATACGCAGTATTTT

D: .
J: TRBJ2-1
size: .
V: TRBV11-3
CDR3: CASSVGVRTEQFF
DNA: TGTGCCAGCAGCGTAGGAGTTCGAACAGAGCAGTTCTTC

D: TRBD1
J: TRBJ2-1
size: .
V: TRBV18
CDR3: CASSPPGQGLNEQFF
DNA: TGTGCCAGCTCACCACCGGGACAGGGGTTAAATGAGCAGTTCTTC

D: .
J: TRBJ1-1
size: .
V: TRBV15
CDR3: CATSRPLGRTMNTEAFF
DNA: TGTGCCACCTCACGCCCCTTGGGGCGGACAATGAACACTGAAGCTTTCTTT

D: TRBD1
J: TRBJ1-4
size: .
V: TRBV15
CDR3: CATWTGRHEKLFF
DNA: TGTGCCACCTGGACAGGGCGGCACGAAAAACTGTTTTTT

D: .
J: TRBJ2-1
size: many
V: TRBV30
CDR3: CAWSGSGRRYEQFF
DNA: TGTGCCTGGAGTGGTTCAGGGCGGAGATATGAGCAGTTCTTC